This T cell receptor (beta chain) was captured in a study of blood T cell repertoires in COVID-19. Looking at the study overall: Whether acute or convalescent, the COVID-19 samples came from the United States, Italy and Spain. PBMCs, B-cell-depleted T cells, or T cells were the source of the cDNA or gDNA that made up the material.

Under the authors' procedure: The authors estimated nucleated cell counts from reference gene primer amplification. TCRdb keeps only in-frame clones here, not all; method: immunoSEQ multiplex PCR. V and J calls and clone size are given by that table; D and trimming were obtained from the DNA. The sample contains about 9,900 clones, about 81% of which appear only once. Germline V lookup: CDR1 MNHEY, CDR2 SMNVEV (reference sequence). The CDR3 is 15 residues long. V lost 4 bases and J lost 7; bases outside the gene matches: 9. The V and J genes are TRBV27 and TRBJ1-5; TRBD1 matches at 8 bases. The sequenced sample consisted of peripheral blood. This clonotype was sampled from a man aged 60 to 75 with active COVID-19. This CDR3 reads CASSSGQGGGQPQHF. The CDR3 DNA is TGTGCCAGCAGTTCCGGACAGGGAGGAGGACAGCCCCAGCATTTT.